There are many counts of the clone carrying this TCR beta chain. Its specificity is not known. The data were obtained in a study of regulatory T cells in long-lasting Graves disease. HTBI primers from iRepertoire and Arm-PCR of CDR3 regions yielded the TCR beta libraries. As originally analysed: Identification yielded approximately 66 TRBV and about 15 TRBJ segments across samples. Using its own MiXCR run on the multiplex PCR reads, TCRdb lists one record per CDR3 protein. TCRdb's processing, not the study's, gives the V and J calls here. The sample has 300,000 to 450,000 distinct CDR3 sequences, roughly 16% seen once. Study findings and constraints: Having only a small sample size may have limited accuracy. Persistent disease samples used TRBV28, TRBJ1-2 and TRBJ2-5 preferentially.

This CDR3 spans 16 amino acids. Trimming cost V 0 bases and J 1 base, with 14 bases left between them. Germline V gene lookup returns CDR1 DFQATT and CDR2 SNEGSKA (reference sequence). Time point indicated: newly diagnosed GD, antithyroid drugs for less than 3 months. TCR sequences were obtained from RNA taken from PBMCs. An endocrinology unit in Xi'an, China, supplied the patients. This TCR derives from a female donor with Graves disease. The sequences come from peripheral blood mononuclear cells (PBMCs), collected at new diagnosis, from a patient treated with antithyroid drugs. V gene TRBV20-1 combines with J gene TRBJ2-3, with D uncertain. CDR3 sequence: CSARDPTSTGTDTQYF. The CDR3 coding sequence is TGCAGTGCTAGAGACCCGACCTCAACCGGCACAGATACGCAGTATTTT.